The rows below give T cell receptor beta chains drawn from one sample of a study of cytomegalovirus exposure and HLA in healthy donors. Clones were sequenced by immunoSEQ multiplex PCR, and TCRdb holds only the in-frame ones, with some missing. Here the sample spans 100,000 to 120,000 clones, around 80% being singletons. Sequencing was done on a sample of PBMCs. The receptor set was obtained from a man between 25 and 39 years old in good health and CMV-seropositive. Both conserved end residues are part of each CDR3. The D gene is left open where the match is weak. Clone size is stated in some rows and not others, as once, few, many or a class when expanded.

d_gene	abundance	j_gene	v_gene	CDR3aa	CDR3nt
TRBD2	.	TRBJ2-5	TRBV6-6	CASLTPSGGGRKTQYF	TGTGCCAGCCTGACGCCGAGTGGCGGGGGGAGGAAGACCCAGTACTTC
TRBD1	few	TRBJ2-2	TRBV6-1	CASPGQITGELFF	TGTGCCAGCCCGGGACAGATCACCGGGGAGCTGTTTTTT
TRBD2	once	TRBJ2-1	TRBV27	CASSLAGGSINEQFF	TGTGCCAGCAGTTTAGCGGGGGGATCCATCAATGAGCAGTTCTTC
.	.	TRBJ2-5	TRBV6-5	CASKSGDNQETQYF	TGTGCCAGCAAGTCCGGTGATAACCAAGAGACCCAGTACTTC
.	.	TRBJ2-7	TRBV11-2	CASSLDTGKSQYF	TGTGCCAGCAGCTTAGACACAGGGAAAAGTCAGTACTTC
TRBD2	.	TRBJ2-4	TRBV11-3	CASHQRGGLAKNIQYF	TGTGCCAGCCATCAGCGGGGGGGACTAGCCAAAAACATTCAGTACTTC
TRBD2	.	TRBJ2-7	TRBV7-9	CASSLALTSGEQYF	TGTGCCAGCAGCTTAGCGTTAACTAGCGGGGAGCAGTACTTC
.	few	TRBJ1-2	TRBV27	CASSFRGAGGYTF	TGTGCCAGCAGTTTTCGGGGGGCAGGTGGCTACACCTTC
TRBD2	.	TRBJ2-5	TRBV5-6	CASSPGLGAETQYF	TGTGCCAGCAGCCCCGGACTAGGAGCAGAGACCCAGTACTTC
.	once	TRBJ2-6	TRBV5-1	CASSLGEEGTSLGANVLTF	TGCGCCAGCAGCTTGGGGGAAGAGGGTACCTCTCTTGGGGCCAACGTCCTGACTTTC
TRBD2	.	TRBJ2-1	TRBV30	CAWNIGGGWNEQFF	TGTGCCTGGAACATCGGCGGGGGATGGAATGAGCAGTTCTTC
.	.	TRBJ1-1	TRBV7-2	CASSTNGMNTEAFF	TGTGCCAGCAGCACAAACGGGATGAACACTGAAGCTTTCTTT
.	.	TRBJ2-1	TRBV28	CASSLSGYNEQFF	TGTGCCAGCAGTTTATCAGGGTACAATGAGCAGTTCTTC
TRBD1	.	TRBJ2-7	TRBV4-1	CASSRAGTGGYEQYF	TGCGCCAGCAGTCGAGCCGGGACAGGGGGTTACGAGCAGTACTTC
.	.	TRBJ1-4	TRBV4-3	CASSQEGPPEEKLFF	TGCGCCAGCAGCCAAGAGGGGCCTCCGGAGGAAAAACTGTTTTTT
.	.	TRBJ1-5	TRBV11-2	CASSPTGSNQPQHF	TGTGCCAGCAGCCCAACAGGGAGCAATCAGCCCCAGCATTTT
.	.	TRBJ2-7	TRBV11-2	CASSWGRYEQYF	TGTGCCAGCAGCTGGGGGAGGTACGAGCAGTACTTC
TRBD2	once	TRBJ2-7	TRBV13	CASSLEPTSGGKYEQYF	TGTGCCAGCAGCTTAGAACCGACTAGCGGGGGGAAGTACGAGCAGTACTTC
.	.	TRBJ1-2	TRBV14	CASSQDMEEGYGYTF	TGTGCCAGCAGCCAAGATATGGAGGAAGGGTATGGCTACACCTTC
.	once	TRBJ2-5	TRBV9	CASSVAQALQETQYF	TGTGCCAGCAGCGTAGCTCAGGCTCTTCAAGAGACCCAGTACTTC
.	few	TRBJ2-7	TRBV7-8	CASSFSELSYEQYF	TGTGCCAGCAGCTTTTCCGAACTCTCCTACGAGCAGTACTTC
.	.	TRBJ2-2	TRBV29-1	CSVELWGVEAGELFF	TGCAGCGTTGAATTGTGGGGGGTAGAGGCCGGGGAGCTGTTTTTT
TRBD2	.	TRBJ2-1	TRBV30	CAWNQRGGLNEQFF	TGTGCCTGGAACCAGCGGGGGGGCCTGAATGAGCAGTTCTTC
TRBD1	few	TRBJ1-5	TRBV28	CASSPGTVYPNQPQHF	TGTGCCAGCAGCCCGGGGACAGTTTACCCCAATCAGCCCCAGCATTTT
TRBD1	once	TRBJ1-2	TRBV13	CASSLGLDRGDYGYTF	TGTGCCAGCAGCTTGGGGTTGGACAGGGGCGATTATGGCTACACCTTC
TRBD1	.	TRBJ2-7	TRBV15	CATSRRDRESYEQYF	TGTGCCACCAGCAGACGGGACAGGGAGTCCTACGAGCAGTACTTC
.	.	TRBJ1-6	TRBV5-1	CATRDKDHSPLHF	TGCGCCACACGGGACAAGGACCATTCACCCCTCCACTTT
.	.	TRBJ1-2	TRBV7-8	CASRPNLGGGSSYGYTF	TGTGCCAGCAGACCCAACCTAGGGGGGGGCTCCTCCTATGGCTACACCTTC
TRBD1	.	TRBJ1-1	TRBV9	CASSVEGAAAFF	TGTGCCAGCAGCGTAGAGGGGGCCGCAGCTTTCTTT
.	.	TRBJ1-2	TRBV28	CASSLQGAGGGYTF	TGTGCCAGCAGTTTACAAGGGGCCGGGGGAGGCTACACCTTC
.	.	TRBJ1-1	TRBV10-1	CASSLARNTEAFF	TGCGCCAGCAGCCTAGCAAGGAACACTGAAGCTTTCTTT
.	.	TRBJ2-1	TRBV11-3	CASSLASYNEQFF	TGTGCCAGCAGCTTAGCTAGTTACAATGAGCAGTTCTTC
TRBD1	few	TRBJ1-2	TRBV7-2	CASSTGTERGYTF	TGTGCCAGCAGCACCGGGACAGAGCGGGGCTACACCTTC
.	.	TRBJ1-1	TRBV28	CASRWGVKAEAFF	TGTGCCAGCCGGTGGGGGGTTAAGGCTGAAGCTTTCTTT
TRBD1	.	TRBJ1-5	TRBV30	CAWSGWTGGEVQPQHF	TGTGCCTGGAGTGGGTGGACAGGGGGCGAGGTACAGCCCCAGCATTTT
.	.	TRBJ1-1	TRBV29-1	CSASQGGNTEAFF	TGCAGCGCCTCTCAAGGGGGGAACACTGAAGCTTTCTTT
.	.	TRBJ1-3	TRBV4-3	CASSLGRGAGNTIYF	TGCGCCAGCAGCCTGGGGCGCGGAGCCGGAAACACCATATATTTT
.	.	TRBJ2-3	TRBV21-1	CARGLPSGGGWDTDTQYF	TGTGCCAGGGGGCTGCCTAGCGGGGGAGGTTGGGACACAGATACGCAGTATTTT
.	.	TRBJ1-1	TRBV4-2	CASSQAPRNTEAFF	TGTGCCAGCAGCCAAGCTCCCAGGAACACTGAAGCTTTCTTT
.	.	TRBJ2-5	TRBV9	CASSVVEGGLETQYF	TGTGCCAGCAGCGTAGTAGAGGGGGGGCTTGAGACCCAGTACTTC
TRBD2	.	TRBJ2-3	TRBV19	CASSISGASTDTQYF	TGTGCCAGTAGTATTAGCGGGGCGAGCACAGATACGCAGTATTTT
.	few	TRBJ2-5	TRBV11-2	CASEAGETQYF	TGTGCCAGCGAAGCCGGAGAGACCCAGTACTTC
TRBD2	once	TRBJ2-3	TRBV18	CASSPGTSQGLAETQYF	TGTGCCAGCTCACCCGGGACTAGCCAGGGCTTGGCGGAGACGCAGTATTTT
TRBD1	.	TRBJ1-1	TRBV19	CASEDRLGTEAFF	TGTGCCAGTGAGGACAGGCTCGGCACTGAAGCTTTCTTT
TRBD1	.	TRBJ1-2	TRBV9	CASSGQTGPYYYGYTF	TGTGCCAGCAGCGGGCAGACAGGGCCCTACTACTATGGCTACACCTTC
.	few	TRBJ2-2	TRBV10-3	CATSLTGELFF	TGTGCCACCTCCCTCACCGGGGAGCTGTTTTTT
.	many	TRBJ2-3	TRBV7-9	CASSLEQGGDTQYF	TGTGCCAGCAGCTTGGAGCAGGGTGGAGATACGCAGTATTTT
.	.	TRBJ2-3	TRBV4-2	CASSLNTDTQYF	TGTGCCAGCAGCCTCAACACAGATACGCAGTATTTT